Listed here are 22 T cell receptor beta chains from one sample, sequenced in a study of shared clonotypes between healthy human individuals. Assay used: immunoSEQ multiplex PCR; TCRdb lists only in-frame clones, some missing. Of some 1.5 million clones in the sample, approximately 98% were seen once. Input material: naive CD4+ T cells sorted from blood. Subset: CD45RA+ positively selected. Receptor source: a young man in good health.

The chain joins TRBV5-4 to TRBJ2-1; 10 bases line up with TRBD2. The junction had 6 bases not matched to a gene; V was cut back by 0 bases and J by 0 bases. The CDR3 sequence is 18 residues long. CDR1 and CDR2 (germline): SGHNT, YYREEE (reference sequence). CDR3 loop: CASSLGLAGAGSYNEQFF. DNA for the CDR3: TGTGCCAGCAGCTTGGGTCTAGCGGGGGCAGGCTCCTACAATGAGCAGTTCTTC.

CDR3 nucleotides: TGCGCCAGCAGTGAGAGACGGGGCGGACAGGCGGGAGAGACCCAGTACTTC. As protein: CASSERRGGQAGETQYF. The genes are TRBV10-1 and TRBJ2-5, with 7 bases identical to TRBD1. The CDR3 is made up of 17 amino acids. CDR1 is WNHNN, CDR2 SYGVQD, per germline (reference sequence). The V and J ends lost 2 bases and 4 bases, in that order; junction bases with no gene match: 13.

This clone was seen only once. The rearrangement links TRBV27 to TRBJ2-3; 9 nucleotides align to TRBD2. The germline CDR1 and CDR2 sequences are MNHEY and SMNVEV (reference sequence). The CDR3 totals 15 residues. Trimming at V came to 2 bases and at J to 2 bases, leaving 2 bases not matched to a gene. CDR3 nucleotide sequence: TGTGCCAGCAGTTTACTAGCGGGGAACACAGATACGCAGTATTTT. Amino acid sequence: CASSLLAGNTDTQYF.

The table lists this clone with a count of one. The V and J genes are TRBV5-1 and TRBJ2-3, with a possible D match to TRBD2 (6 bases). This CDR3 is built from 13 residues. V dropped 3 bases and J dropped 5 bases, with 10 bases sitting between them. The germline CDR1 and CDR2 sequences are SGHRS and YFSETQ. In DNA, the CDR3 is TGCGCCAGCAGCTCCGGACTAAGAGATACGCAGTATTTT. It codes for CASSSGLRDTQYF.

The chain carries TRBV9 and TRBJ2-3; D unclear. The CDR3 is 14 amino acids. Germline CDR1 reads SGDLS; CDR2 reads YYNGEE. Trimming pared 0 bases from V and 4 bases from J, leaving 9 bases between. CDR3 DNA: TGTGCCAGCAGCGTAGAGGCCGTTGCAGATACGCAGTATTTT. As protein: CASSVEAVADTQYF.

The rearrangement links TRBV5-3 to TRBJ2-1; possible D gene TRBD1, 6 bases. TRBV5-3 falls under the ORF class, with uncertain function. The CDR3 totals 13 residues. Trimming cost V 8 bases and J 5 bases, with 14 bases left between them. This CDR3 reads CASTTRTDNEQFF. The CDR3 DNA reads TGTGCCAGTACGACAAGGACAGACAATGAGCAGTTCTTC.

The rearrangement joins TRBV18 to TRBJ1-1; D is undetermined. This CDR3 is built from 14 residues. Germline CDR1 is KGHSH and CDR2 is LQKENI. V dropped 2 bases and J dropped 1 base, with 8 bases sitting between them. The CDR3 sequence is CASSPISENTEAFF. CDR3 coding DNA: TGTGCCAGCTCACCAATTTCCGAGAACACTGAAGCTTTCTTT.

The chain links TRBV6-5 to TRBJ2-2, with 8 positions matching TRBD1. The V gene's germline CDR1 is MNHEY and CDR2 SVGAGI. The CDR3 has 15 amino acids. With V trimmed by 5 bases and J by 1 base, 3 bases remained unmatched. This chain's CDR3 is CASSRQGLNTGELFF. CDR3 sequence (DNA): TGTGCCAGCAGTCGACAGGGGTTGAACACCGGGGAGCTGTTTTTT.

The chain employs TRBV10-3 and TRBJ2-1; 8 nucleotides line up with TRBD2. Germline CDR1 and CDR2: ENHRY and SYGVKD. Germline trimming cut 4 bases from V and 2 bases from J; bases unmatched to any gene: 7. The CDR3 is 16 residues long. The DNA of the CDR3 is TGTGCCATCAGTGGGTCAAGCGGGAGTCCCTACAATGAGCAGTTCTTC. It translates to CAISGSSGSPYNEQFF.

The rearrangement joins TRBV5-5 to TRBJ2-5; D is unclear. The CDR3 is made up of 15 amino acids. Trimming pared 4 bases from V and 4 bases from J, leaving 17 bases between. The V gene's germline CDR1 is SGHKS and CDR2 YYEKEE (reference sequence). The CDR3 sequence: CASSLGGEVTETQYF. DNA of the CDR3: TGTGCCAGCAGCCTCGGTGGAGAGGTAACAGAGACCCAGTACTTC.

The chain links TRBV7-9 to TRBJ2-3; 12 bases match TRBD2. From germline, CDR1 is SEHNR and CDR2 FQNEAQ (reference sequence). CDR3 length equals 15 residues. With V trimmed by 8 bases and J by 3 bases, 6 bases remained unmatched. CDR3 loop: CASSSGRARTDTQYF. The CDR3 DNA sequence: TGTGCCAGCTCTAGCGGGAGGGCGAGAACAGATACGCAGTATTTT.

On this clone itself: Other DNA sequences in this sample translate to the same CDR3. This chain connects TRBV28 to TRBJ2-7; a weak D match, TRBD2 (6 bases). The CDR3 sequence is 13 residues long. Per germline, CDR1 MDHEN and CDR2 SYDVKM. V lost 8 bases, J lost 3 bases, and 14 bases lay in between. CDR3 in DNA: TGTGCCAGCTCCTCGGGAGTGGGCTACGAGCAGTACTTC. It translates to CASSSGVGYEQYF.

This chain connects TRBV10-3 to TRBJ2-7; 14 positions agree with TRBD2. This CDR3 has 16 residues. CDR1 is ENHRY, CDR2 SYGVKD, per germline. V dropped 0 bases and J dropped 7; count of bases not matched to a gene: 5. The CDR3 protein is CAISESTSGRVREQYF. The CDR3 region has the DNA TGTGCCATCAGTGAGTCGACTAGCGGGAGGGTCAGGGAGCAGTACTTC.

The genes are TRBV29-1 and TRBJ1-4; unclear D gene. Between the trimmed V and J ends, which lost 4 bases and 0 bases, there was a span of 12 bases. Per germline, CDR1 SQVTM and CDR2 ANQGSEA. CDR3 length equals 15 residues. The CDR3 spells CSVGAVGTTNEKLFF. In nucleotides, the CDR3 is TGCAGCGTTGGGGCAGTGGGGACAACTAATGAAAAACTGTTTTTT.

This chain links TRBV28 with TRBJ2-7, with D possibly being TRBD1 (6 bases). The CDR3 runs 15 residues. Deletions cut 2 bases from V and 7 bases from J, with 18 bases between. From germline, CDR1 is MDHEN and CDR2 SYDVKM. The CDR3 DNA is TGTGCCAGCAGTTTACCGCCCGGGACAACAGGGGAGCAGTACTTC. Protein sequence: CASSLPPGTTGEQYF.

This chain joins TRBV28 and TRBJ1-2; D not certain. The CDR3 totals 11 residues. Germline lookup yields CDR1 MDHEN and CDR2 SYDVKM. Trimming took 6 bases from V and 7 from J, leaving 9 bases between them. The CDR3 DNA reads as TGTGCCAGCAGAAACGGTTTTGGCTACACCTTC. Amino acids: CASRNGFGYTF.

This clone was observed once. The V gene is TRBV5-8, the J gene TRBJ1-3; no reliable D call. This CDR3 is built from 13 residues. Germline V gene sequence: CDR1 SGHTS, CDR2 YDEGEE. V lost 2 bases, J lost 7 bases, and 10 bases lay in between. CDR3 loop: CASSLGGPNTIYF. CDR3 bases: TGTGCCAGCAGCTTAGGAGGGCCGAACACCATATATTTT.

This chain links TRBV4-2 with TRBJ1-2; 7 bases are shared with TRBD1. Germline V gene data show CDR1 as LGHNA and CDR2 as YNFKEQ. This CDR3 comprises 15 residues. Trimming took 1 base from V and 5 from J; bases not matched to a gene: 7. The CDR3 protein is CASSQVVSGGYGYTF. CDR3 DNA sequence: TGTGCCAGCAGCCAAGTAGTGTCAGGGGGTTATGGCTACACCTTC.

The chain has TRBV2 and TRBJ2-1; 9 bases fit TRBD2. This CDR3 has 12 amino acids. CDR1 is SNHLY and CDR2 is FYNNEI in the germline V gene. The junction had 3 bases not matched to a gene; V was cut back by 6 bases and J by 9 bases. The CDR3 is CASRAGGREQFF. CDR3 nucleotide sequence: TGTGCCAGCAGAGCGGGAGGTCGTGAGCAGTTCTTC.

The chain joins TRBV7-9 to TRBJ2-7; D is unresolved. CDR3 length: 14 residues. CDR1 and CDR2 from the germline V gene are SEHNR and FQNEAQ (reference sequence). V shed 4 bases and J shed 1 base, with 11 bases lying between them. Here the CDR3 reads CASSSRRKSYEQYF. DNA for the CDR3: TGTGCCAGCAGCTCTCGACGGAAGTCCTACGAGCAGTACTTC.

This sequence joins TRBV5-3 and TRBJ1-5, with D maybe TRBD1 (5 bases). TRBV5-3 is treated as an ORF (open reading frame) with a function not yet certain. This CDR3 has 14 amino acids. V was clipped by 8 bases and J by 1 base, with 13 bases between them. CDR3 coding DNA: TGTGCCAGCATGCAGGGAGGCAGCAATCAGCCCCAGCATTTT. Translating gives CASMQGGSNQPQHF.

The rearrangement uses TRBV7-2 and TRBJ2-1; 7 nucleotides align to TRBD2. This CDR3 spans 15 amino acids. J gave up 5 bases and V 5 bases, and 9 bases lay outside the gene matches. In germline, CDR1 is SGHTA, CDR2 FQGNSA. The CDR3 here is CASSVQAGVDNEQFF. Here the CDR3 DNA reads TGTGCCAGCAGCGTTCAGGCGGGAGTTGACAATGAGCAGTTCTTC.